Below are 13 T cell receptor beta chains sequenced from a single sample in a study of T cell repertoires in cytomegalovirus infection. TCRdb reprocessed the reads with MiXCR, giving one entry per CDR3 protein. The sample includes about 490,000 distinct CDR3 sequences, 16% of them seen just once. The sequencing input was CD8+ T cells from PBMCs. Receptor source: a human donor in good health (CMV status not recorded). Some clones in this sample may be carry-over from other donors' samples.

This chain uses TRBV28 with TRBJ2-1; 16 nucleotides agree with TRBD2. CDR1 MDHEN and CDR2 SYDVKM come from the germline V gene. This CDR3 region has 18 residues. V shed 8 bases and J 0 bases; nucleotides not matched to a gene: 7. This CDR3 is CASGPGLAGGSSYNEQFF. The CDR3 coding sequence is TGTGCCAGCGGACCGGGACTAGCGGGAGGGAGCTCCTACAATGAGCAGTTCTTC.

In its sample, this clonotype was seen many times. The CDR3 sequence is CASSLSGDTQYF. The CDR3 bases are TGTGCCAGCAGTTTATCCGGAGATACGCAGTATTTT. This chain links TRBV27 with TRBJ2-3; the D is unclear. This CDR3 comprises 12 residues. Germline lookup yields CDR1 MNHEY and CDR2 SMNVEV (reference sequence). Trimming pared 0 bases from V and 5 bases from J, leaving 3 bases between.

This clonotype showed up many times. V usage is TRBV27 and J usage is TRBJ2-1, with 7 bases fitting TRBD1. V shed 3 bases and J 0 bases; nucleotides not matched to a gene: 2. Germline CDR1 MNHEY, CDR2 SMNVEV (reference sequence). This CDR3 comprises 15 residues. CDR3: CASSFTGDSYNEQFF. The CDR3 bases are TGTGCCAGCAGTTTTACAGGGGACTCCTACAATGAGCAGTTCTTC.

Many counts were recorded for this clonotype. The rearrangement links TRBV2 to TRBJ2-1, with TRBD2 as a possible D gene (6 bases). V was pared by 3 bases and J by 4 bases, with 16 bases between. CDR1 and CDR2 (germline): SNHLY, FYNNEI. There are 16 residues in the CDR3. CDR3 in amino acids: CASSDARLATYNEQFF. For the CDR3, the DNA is TGTGCCAGCAGTGATGCTCGGCTAGCGACTTACAATGAGCAGTTCTTC.

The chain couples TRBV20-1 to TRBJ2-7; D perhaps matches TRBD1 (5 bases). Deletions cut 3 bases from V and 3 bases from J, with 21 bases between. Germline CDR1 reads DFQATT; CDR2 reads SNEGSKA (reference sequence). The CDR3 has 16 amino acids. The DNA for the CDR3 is TGCAGTGCTAGGGGAAGGGGCCCCGCTAAACTCTACGAGCAGTACTTC. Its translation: CSARGRGPAKLYEQYF.

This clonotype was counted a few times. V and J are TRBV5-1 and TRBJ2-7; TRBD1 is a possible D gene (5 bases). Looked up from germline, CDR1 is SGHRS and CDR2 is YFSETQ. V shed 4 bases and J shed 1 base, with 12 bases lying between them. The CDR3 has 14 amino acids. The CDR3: CASSPRTPSYEQYF. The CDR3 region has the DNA TGCGCCAGCAGCCCCCGGACACCTTCCTACGAGCAGTACTTC.

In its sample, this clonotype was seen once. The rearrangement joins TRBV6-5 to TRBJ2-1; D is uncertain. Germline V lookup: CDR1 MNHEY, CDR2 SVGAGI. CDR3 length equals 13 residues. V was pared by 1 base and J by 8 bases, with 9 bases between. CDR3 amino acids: CASSYFDWDEQFF. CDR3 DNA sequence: TGTGCCAGCAGTTACTTTGATTGGGATGAGCAGTTCTTC.

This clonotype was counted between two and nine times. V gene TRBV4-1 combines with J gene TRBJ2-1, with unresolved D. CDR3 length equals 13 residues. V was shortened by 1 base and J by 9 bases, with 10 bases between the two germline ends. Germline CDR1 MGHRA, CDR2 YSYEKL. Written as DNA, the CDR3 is TGCGCCAGCAGCCAAGGGGCACGTGGTGAGCAGTTCTTC. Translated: CASSQGARGEQFF.

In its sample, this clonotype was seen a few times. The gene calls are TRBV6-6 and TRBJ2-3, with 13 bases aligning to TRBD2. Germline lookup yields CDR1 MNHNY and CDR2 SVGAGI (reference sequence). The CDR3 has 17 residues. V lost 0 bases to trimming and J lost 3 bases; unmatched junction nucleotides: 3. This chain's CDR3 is CASSYSTSGRKTDTQYF. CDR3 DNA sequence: TGTGCCAGCAGTTACTCGACTAGCGGGAGGAAGACAGATACGCAGTATTTT.

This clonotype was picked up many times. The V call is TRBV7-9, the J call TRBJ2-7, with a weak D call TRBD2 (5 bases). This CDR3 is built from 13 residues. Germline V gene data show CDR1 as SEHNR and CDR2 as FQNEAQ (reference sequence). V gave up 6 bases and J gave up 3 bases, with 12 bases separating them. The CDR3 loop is CASSQWESYEQYF. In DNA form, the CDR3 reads TGTGCCAGCAGTCAATGGGAGAGCTACGAGCAGTACTTC.

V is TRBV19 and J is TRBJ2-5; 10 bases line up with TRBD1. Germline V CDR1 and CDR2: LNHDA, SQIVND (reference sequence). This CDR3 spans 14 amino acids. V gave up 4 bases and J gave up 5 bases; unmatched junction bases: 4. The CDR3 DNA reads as TGTGCCAGTAGTAAGGGACAGGGGAAGGAGACCCAGTACTTC. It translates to CASSKGQGKETQYF.

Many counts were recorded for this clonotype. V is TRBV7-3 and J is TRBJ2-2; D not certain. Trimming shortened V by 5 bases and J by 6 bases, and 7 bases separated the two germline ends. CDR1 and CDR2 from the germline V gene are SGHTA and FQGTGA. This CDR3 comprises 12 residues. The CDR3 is CASSQSPGELFF. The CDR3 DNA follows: TGTGCCAGCAGCCAGAGTCCCGGGGAGCTGTTTTTT.

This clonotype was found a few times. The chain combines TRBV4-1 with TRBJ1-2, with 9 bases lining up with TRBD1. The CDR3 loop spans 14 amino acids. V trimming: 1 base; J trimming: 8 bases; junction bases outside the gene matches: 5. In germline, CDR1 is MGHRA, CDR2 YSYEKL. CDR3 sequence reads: CASSQGTGAGGYTF. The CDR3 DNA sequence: TGCGCCAGCAGCCAAGGGACAGGGGCTGGGGGCTACACCTTC.